Each of the 16 T cell receptor beta chains below was sequenced from the same sample in a study of blood T cell repertoires in COVID-19. Profiling relied on immunoSEQ multiplex PCR, and the TCRdb table lists in-frame clones only, not all of them. The repertoire includes about 100,000 clones, about 80% of them detected once, and roughly 3.3% sits in the top ten. The material sequenced was peripheral blood. All receptors derive from an elderly woman with active or convalescent COVID-19.

The gene calls are TRBV28 and TRBJ1-2, with a tentative D call TRBD1 (5 bases). Germline assignment: CDR1 MDHEN and CDR2 SYDVKM. The CDR3 loop spans 13 amino acids. Trimming removed 5 bases from V and 4 bases from J, with 11 bases in between. The CDR3 loop reads CASSPQVIYGYTF. DNA for the CDR3: TGTGCCAGCAGTCCACAGGTGATCTATGGCTACACCTTC.

This clone was seen once. This chain joins TRBV9 and TRBJ2-3, with 8 bases identical to TRBD2. Trimming at V came to 0 bases and at J to 6 bases, leaving 9 bases not matched to a gene. The length of the CDR3 is 16 residues. Germline values: CDR1 SGDLS, CDR2 YYNGEE. CDR3: CASSVAPTGGRDTQYF. The DNA of the CDR3 is TGTGCCAGCAGCGTAGCTCCGACGGGAGGGAGGGATACGCAGTATTTT.

This chain links TRBV28 with TRBJ2-5; 8 positions match TRBD2. CDR3 size: 12 residues. CDR1 and CDR2 (germline): MDHEN, SYDVKM. J gave up 5 bases and V 5 bases, and 1 base lay outside the gene matches. This CDR3 is CASSRGGETQYF. CDR3 sequence (DNA): TGTGCCAGCAGTCGGGGGGGTGAGACCCAGTACTTC.

The chain combines TRBV7-9 with TRBJ1-1; D uncertain. The V end lost 0 bases, the J end lost 7 bases, and 6 bases lay between the germline ends. This CDR3 contains 12 residues. The V gene's germline CDR1 is SEHNR and CDR2 FQNEAQ (reference sequence). The CDR3 region has the DNA TGTGCCAGCAGCTTAGCGAGCCTTGAAGCTTTCTTT. Translation gives CASSLASLEAFF. The full variable domain, completed using reference TRBV7-9 and TRBJ1-1, is DTGVSQNPRHKITKRGQNVTFRCDPISEHNRLYWYRQTLGQGPEFLTYFQNEAQLEKSRLLSDRFSAERPKGSFSTLEIQRTEQGDSAMYLCASSLASLEAFFGQGTRLTVV.

The rearrangement joins TRBV7-9 to TRBJ2-5, with a tentative D call TRBD1 (6 bases). The CDR3 is 14 residues long. Trimming removed 5 bases from V and 4 bases from J, with 14 bases in between. Per the germline V gene, CDR1 is SEHNR and CDR2 is FQNEAQ (reference sequence). The CDR3 DNA sequence: TGTGCCAGCAGCCCGGGCCAAGGGGGAGAGACCCAGTACTTC. Translated, it gives CASSPGQGGETQYF.

The V gene is TRBV19, the J gene TRBJ1-6; 8 nucleotides match TRBD1. CDR1 and CDR2 (germline): LNHDA, SQIVND (reference sequence). The CDR3 runs to 14 residues. After removal of 6 bases from V and 7 bases from J, the junction contained 5 bases not matched to a gene. CDR3 nucleotides: TGTGCCAGTAGAGAGACAGGGGTCAATTCACCCCTCCACTTT. It specifies CASRETGVNSPLHF.

This chain connects TRBV3-1 (or the pseudogene TRBV3-2) to TRBJ2-7; the match to TRBD2 covers 11 bases. The J segment lost 4 bases and the V segment lost 4 bases, leaving 3 bases of the junction unmatched. This CDR3 contains 14 residues. From germline, CDR1 is LGHDT and CDR2 YNNKEL (reference sequence). Here the CDR3 reads CASSPGLAAYEQYF. CDR3 sequence (DNA): TGTGCCAGCAGCCCGGGACTAGCGGCATACGAGCAGTACTTC.

A few counts support this clone. The rearrangement joins TRBV6-6 to TRBJ2-7; TRBD2 is a possible D gene (6 bases). The germline CDR1 and CDR2 sequences are MNHNY and SVGAGI (reference sequence). The CDR3 runs 12 residues. V dropped 5 bases and J dropped 11 bases, with 16 bases sitting between them. CDR3: CASSQNREPKYF. The DNA for the CDR3 is TGTGCCAGCAGTCAGAATCGGGAGCCTAAGTACTTC.

The chain carries TRBV19 and TRBJ1-3, with TRBD1 as a possible D gene (5 bases). Germline values: CDR1 LNHDA, CDR2 SQIVND (reference sequence). Trimming took 5 bases from V and 4 from J, leaving 12 bases between them. There are 14 residues in the CDR3. In DNA, the CDR3 is TGTGCCAGTAGTCCGGGGGACCTAGGAAACACCATATATTTT. This translates into CASSPGDLGNTIYF.

This clone was observed a handful of times. This chain joins TRBV28 and TRBJ1-6; weak D call: TRBD1 (5 bases). The germline V and J ends were trimmed by 7 bases and 7 bases, with 11 bases remaining between them. Germline assignment: CDR1 MDHEN and CDR2 SYDVKM. This CDR3 has 13 amino acids. The CDR3 DNA reads as TGTGCCAGCACCAATGGGGGGAATTCACCCCTCCACTTT. Its protein is CASTNGGNSPLHF. Full variable domain (rest looked up from reference TRBV28 and TRBJ1-6): DVKVTQSSRYLVKRTGEKVFLECVQDMDHENMFWYRQDPGLGLRLIYFSYDVKMKEKGDIPEGYSVSREKKERFSLILESASTNQTSMYLCASTNGGNSPLHFGNGTRLTVT.

V is TRBV19 and J is TRBJ1-3; TRBD1 might be the D (6 bases). The ends were cut back, 8 bases at V and 0 bases at J, with 11 bases in the middle. CDR3 length equals 14 residues. Germline V gene data show CDR1 as LNHDA and CDR2 as SQIVND (reference sequence). The DNA for the CDR3 is TGTGCCAGTGGGGGCACCACCTCTGGAAACACCATATATTTT. Its protein is CASGGTTSGNTIYF.

This clone was observed a few times. Different DNA sequences within this sample yield the same CDR3. This chain connects TRBV20-1 to TRBJ2-1; 11 bases agree with TRBD2. V shed 6 bases, J shed 9 bases, and the junction held 4 bases outside the gene matches. Germline lookup yields CDR1 DFQATT and CDR2 SNEGSKA (reference sequence). This CDR3 contains 12 residues. The CDR3 sequence: CSASSGRVEQFF. The CDR3 DNA sequence: TGCAGTGCCAGTAGCGGGAGGGTTGAGCAGTTCTTC.

This clone was found once. This chain connects TRBV6-1 to TRBJ2-7; no firm D call. The germline V gene encodes CDR1 MNHNS and CDR2 SASEGT. Trimming took 3 bases from V and 3 from J, leaving 12 bases between them. The CDR3 has 14 amino acids. The CDR3 DNA is TGTGCCAGCAGTGATCGTCGGCGGCACTACGAGCAGTACTTC. Protein sequence: CASSDRRRHYEQYF.

This sequence joins TRBV7-2 and TRBJ2-3, with a possible D match to TRBD2 (7 bases). This CDR3 comprises 16 residues. Between the trimmed V and J ends, which lost 4 bases and 2 bases, there was a span of 16 bases. In germline, CDR1 is SGHTA, CDR2 FQGNSA. Here the CDR3 reads CASSSRLGGLTDTQYF. CDR3 coding DNA: TGTGCCAGCAGCTCCCGCCTGGGGGGGCTCACAGATACGCAGTATTTT.

This chain links TRBV4-1 with TRBJ2-2; 9 bases fit TRBD1. The CDR3 is made up of 16 amino acids. Germline CDR1 reads MGHRA; CDR2 reads YSYEKL. J lost 7 bases, V lost 4 bases, and 10 bases had no gene match. CDR3 DNA sequence: TGCGCCAGCAGCCTCTCCCTGGGACAGGGAAGCGGGGAGCTGTTTTTT. It yields the protein CASSLSLGQGSGELFF.

The chain carries TRBV6-5 and TRBJ2-7; D unclear. V lost 6 bases and J 3 bases, leaving 6 bases between the germline ends. Germline assignment: CDR1 MNHEY and CDR2 SVGAGI. The CDR3 is 11 amino acids. This CDR3 is CASRGSYEQYF. CDR3 nucleotides: TGTGCCAGCAGGGGCAGCTACGAGCAGTACTTC.